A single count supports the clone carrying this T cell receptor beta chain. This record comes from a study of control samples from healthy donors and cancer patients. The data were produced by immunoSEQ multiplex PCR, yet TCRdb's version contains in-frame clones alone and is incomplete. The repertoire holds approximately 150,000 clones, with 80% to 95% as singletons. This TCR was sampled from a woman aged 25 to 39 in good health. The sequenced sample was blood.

The CDR3 DNA follows: TGCAGCGTTGACCCCATGAACACTGAAGCTTTCTTT. This sequence encodes CSVDPMNTEAFF. The chain couples TRBV29-1 to TRBJ1-1; D is unresolved. V lost 3 bases to trimming and J lost 0 bases, with 5 bases between them. Germline values: CDR1 SQVTM, CDR2 ANQGSEA. This CDR3 region has 12 residues.